Shown below are 9 T cell receptor beta chains from a single sample sequenced in a study of OX40 agonist ivuxolimab in advanced cancers. The table came from immunoSEQ multiplex PCR; TCRdb's copy has only in-frame clones and leaves some out. The sample holds around 110,000 clones, roughly 93% seen once. The source material was CD4+ or CD8+ T cells sorted from blood, sampled in a trial of the OX40 agonist ivuxolimab. All receptors derive from an adult with an advanced solid tumor such as melanoma, head and neck, liver or kidney cancer.

The chain has TRBV28 and TRBJ2-7; D is possibly TRBD2 (5 bases). V dropped 5 bases and J dropped 6 bases, with 14 bases sitting between them. Germline V gene lookup returns CDR1 MDHEN and CDR2 SYDVKM. The CDR3 contains 13 residues. CDR3 residues: CASSLRTSSEQYF. The CDR3 DNA reads TGTGCCAGCAGTCTCCGTACTAGTTCCGAGCAGTACTTC.

This clone was seen a single time. This chain links TRBV9 with TRBJ2-1, with 13 bases fitting TRBD2. V gave up 3 bases and J gave up 9 bases; unmatched junction bases: 9. Germline CDR1 and CDR2: SGDLS and YYNGEE. The CDR3 is 16 amino acids. The CDR3 DNA reads TGTGCCAGCAGCGGGCAGCCGAGGACTAGCGGGAGTGAGCAGTTCTTC. Translation: CASSGQPRTSGSEQFF.

J is TRBJ2-2 and V is TRBV19; D gene uncertain. This CDR3 has 12 residues. The V gene lost 3 bases and the J gene lost 7 bases, with 6 bases spanning the gap. The V gene's germline CDR1 is LNHDA and CDR2 SQIVND (reference sequence). The CDR3 region is CASSIRDGELFF. The CDR3 nucleotides read TGTGCCAGTAGTATTAGGGACGGGGAGCTGTTTTTT.

In this sample, this clone turned up once. This chain connects TRBV5-1 to TRBJ2-1; D is tentatively TRBD1 or TRBD2 (6 bases each). The CDR3 spans 16 residues. Looked up from germline, CDR1 is SGHRS and CDR2 is YFSETQ. Trimming left V 3 bases short and J 1 base short, with 14 bases between. Here the CDR3 reads CASSSGLGGSYNEQFF. The CDR3, as DNA: TGCGCCAGCAGCTCCGGATTAGGGGGGTCCTACAATGAGCAGTTCTTC.

J is TRBJ2-5 and V is TRBV2; D gene unclear. V lost 3 bases and J 2 bases, leaving 10 bases between the germline ends. The CDR3 sequence is 14 residues long. CDR1 SNHLY and CDR2 FYNNEI come from the germline V gene. The CDR3 reads CASSEQKGQETQYF. DNA of the CDR3: TGTGCCAGCAGTGAGCAAAAAGGTCAAGAGACCCAGTACTTC.

CDR3 DNA: TGTGCCAGCTCACCCGGACTTGCTAGCACAGATACGCAGTATTTT. The encoded protein is CASSPGLASTDTQYF. The rearrangement joins TRBV18 to TRBJ2-3, with D possibly TRBD2 on 5 matching bases. The V gene lost 3 bases and the J gene lost 0 bases, with 10 bases spanning the gap. The CDR3 sequence is 15 residues long. Germline CDR1 KGHSH, CDR2 LQKENI.

J is TRBJ2-3 and V is TRBV18; D may be TRBD1 (6 bases). V was shortened by 6 bases and J by 0 bases, with 16 bases between the two germline ends. This CDR3 has 16 residues. Germline CDR1 KGHSH, CDR2 LQKENI. CDR3 nucleotide sequence: TGTGCCAGCTCCCCGGACAGTACCCCTAGCACAGATACGCAGTATTTT. This gives the protein CASSPDSTPSTDTQYF. Combining the CDR3 with reference TRBV18 and TRBJ2-3 gives the whole variable domain NAGVMQNPRHLVRRRGQEARLRCSPMKGHSHVYWYRQLPEEGLKFMVYLQKENIIDESGMPKERFSAEFPKEGPSILRIQQVVRGDSAAYFCASSPDSTPSTDTQYFGPGTRLTVL.

The V call is TRBV10-3, the J call TRBJ2-5; D not resolved. V was pared by 8 bases and J by 2 bases, with 15 bases between. The germline V gene encodes CDR1 ENHRY and CDR2 SYGVKD. The CDR3 is 14 residues long. CDR3 DNA: TGTGCCATCGGAACGCCGACGGAGCAAGAGACCCAGTACTTC. The encoded protein is CAIGTPTEQETQYF.

The CDR3 reads CASSPDGISNQPQHF. CDR3 DNA sequence: TGTGCCAGCTCACCTGACGGAATTAGCAATCAGCCCCAGCATTTT. J is TRBJ1-5 and V is TRBV18; the D is unclear. Deletions cut 3 bases from V and 0 bases from J, with 9 bases between. Germline CDR1 is KGHSH and CDR2 is LQKENI. The CDR3 covers 15 residues.